Listed below are T cell receptor beta chains from one sample, sequenced in a study of Ad26.COV2.S vaccination and SARS-CoV-2 variants. Data came from immunoSEQ multiplex PCR; TCRdb stores just in-frame clones and leaves some out. The sample consists of under 550,000 clones, approximately 87% of them appearing once. The sample consisted of peripheral blood, taken in a trial of Ad26.COV2.S vaccine versus placebo. These receptors were collected from a person between 18 and 60 years old who received the Ad26.COV2.S COVID-19 vaccine or a placebo. The CDR3 runs from the conserved cysteine through the conserved F or W. Fields, in order: J gene, V gene, clone size, D gene, CDR3 protein, CDR3 DNA. The D gene is left open where the match is weak. Some rows mark clone size as missing; the rest say once, few, many or name a class of expanded clone.

J gene: TRBJ1-2
V gene: TRBV9
clone size: once
D gene: .
CDR3 protein: CASSVVTGYGYTF
CDR3 DNA: TGTGCCAGCAGCGTAGTGACAGGATATGGCTACACCTTC

J gene: TRBJ1-5
V gene: TRBV18
clone size: .
D gene: TRBD1
CDR3 protein: CASSPGQGIQPQHF
CDR3 DNA: TGTGCCAGCTCCCCGGGACAGGGGATTCAGCCCCAGCATTTT

J gene: TRBJ1-1
V gene: TRBV6-6
clone size: .
D gene: .
CDR3 protein: CASRESTEAFF
CDR3 DNA: TGTGCCAGCAGGGAATCGACTGAAGCTTTCTTT

J gene: TRBJ2-2
V gene: TRBV25-1
clone size: .
D gene: TRBD2
CDR3 protein: CASSEAAGGTGELFF
CDR3 DNA: TGTGCCAGCAGTGAAGCAGCGGGGGGAACCGGGGAGCTGTTTTTT

J gene: TRBJ1-2
V gene: TRBV6-6
clone size: few
D gene: .
CDR3 protein: CASSYLAQVYGYTF
CDR3 DNA: TGTGCCAGCAGTTACTTAGCCCAGGTCTATGGCTACACCTTC

J gene: TRBJ2-6
V gene: TRBV7-2
clone size: .
D gene: .
CDR3 protein: CASTLEGHSGANVLTF
CDR3 DNA: TGTGCCAGCACCTTGGAGGGTCACTCTGGGGCCAACGTCCTGACTTTC

J gene: TRBJ2-1
V gene: TRBV7-2
clone size: few
D gene: .
CDR3 protein: CASSLAGTEQFF
CDR3 DNA: TGTGCCAGCAGCTTAGCAGGGACTGAGCAGTTCTTC

J gene: TRBJ2-2
V gene: TRBV7-9
clone size: .
D gene: .
CDR3 protein: CASSLGGNTGELFF
CDR3 DNA: TGTGCCAGCAGCTTAGGCGGTAACACCGGGGAGCTGTTTTTT

J gene: TRBJ2-1
V gene: TRBV5-4
clone size: .
D gene: .
CDR3 protein: CAAGGSNEQFF
CDR3 DNA: TGTGCCGCAGGCGGGTCCAATGAGCAGTTCTTC

J gene: TRBJ2-1
V gene: TRBV7-2
clone size: .
D gene: .
CDR3 protein: CASSSSVLHYNEQFF
CDR3 DNA: TGTGCCAGCAGCTCTTCAGTTCTTCACTACAATGAGCAGTTCTTC

J gene: TRBJ2-2
V gene: TRBV5-5
clone size: .
D gene: TRBD1
CDR3 protein: CASSLGQGTTGELFF
CDR3 DNA: TGTGCCAGCAGCTTGGGACAGGGGACTACCGGGGAGCTGTTTTTT

J gene: TRBJ1-6
V gene: TRBV19
clone size: .
D gene: .
CDR3 protein: CASSAWTEGSSPLHF
CDR3 DNA: TGTGCCAGTAGTGCTTGGACAGAGGGGTCTTCACCCCTCCACTTT

J gene: TRBJ2-5
V gene: TRBV19
clone size: .
D gene: TRBD2
CDR3 protein: CASSRSSREGETQYF
CDR3 DNA: TGTGCCAGTAGTCGGAGTAGCAGGGAGGGAGAGACCCAGTACTTC

J gene: TRBJ2-7
V gene: TRBV2
clone size: .
D gene: .
CDR3 protein: CASSETAVVRF
CDR3 DNA: TGTGCCAGCAGTGAGACGGCTGTAGTTCGCTTC

J gene: TRBJ2-1
V gene: TRBV3-1/TRBV3-2
clone size: once
D gene: TRBD2
CDR3 protein: CASSPGTSPDNEQFF
CDR3 DNA: TGTGCCAGCAGCCCCGGGACTAGTCCGGACAATGAGCAGTTCTTC

J gene: TRBJ2-7
V gene: TRBV24-1
clone size: .
D gene: .
CDR3 protein: CATSDWGSYEQYF
CDR3 DNA: TGTGCCACCAGTGATTGGGGGTCCTACGAGCAGTACTTC

J gene: TRBJ1-5
V gene: TRBV5-5
clone size: .
D gene: .
CDR3 protein: CASSLSGPPQHF
CDR3 DNA: TGTGCCAGCAGCTTGAGCGGACCGCCCCAGCATTTT

J gene: TRBJ1-6
V gene: TRBV7-2
clone size: .
D gene: .
CDR3 protein: CASSPADSNSPLHF
CDR3 DNA: TGTGCCAGCAGCCCTGCCGACAGTAATTCACCCCTCCACTTT

J gene: TRBJ2-1
V gene: TRBV7-9
clone size: .
D gene: TRBD2
CDR3 protein: CASSQRLAKEQFF
CDR3 DNA: TGTGCCAGCAGCCAGCGACTAGCTAAGGAGCAGTTCTTC

J gene: TRBJ2-3
V gene: TRBV7-2
clone size: .
D gene: TRBD1
CDR3 protein: CASSLVARQGDGDTQYF
CDR3 DNA: TGTGCCAGCAGCTTAGTAGCGAGACAGGGGGACGGAGATACGCAGTATTTT

J gene: TRBJ2-2
V gene: TRBV6-2/TRBV6-3
clone size: .
D gene: .
CDR3 protein: CASSPQGEDTGELFF
CDR3 DNA: TGTGCCAGCAGTCCACAGGGAGAGGACACCGGGGAGCTGTTTTTT

J gene: TRBJ1-3
V gene: TRBV5-1
clone size: few
D gene: .
CDR3 protein: CASSSTGAGNTIYF
CDR3 DNA: TGCGCCAGCAGCTCCACGGGGGCTGGAAACACCATATATTTT

J gene: TRBJ2-7
V gene: TRBV2
clone size: .
D gene: .
CDR3 protein: CATLEGGEQYF
CDR3 DNA: TGTGCCACACTCGAGGGCGGGGAACAGTACTTC

J gene: TRBJ1-2
V gene: TRBV28
clone size: .
D gene: .
CDR3 protein: CATEVPGMSYTF
CDR3 DNA: TGTGCCACTGAAGTCCCGGGGATGAGCTACACCTTC

J gene: TRBJ1-1
V gene: TRBV6-1
clone size: .
D gene: .
CDR3 protein: CASSERRFTEAFF
CDR3 DNA: TGTGCCAGCAGTGAAAGGCGGTTCACTGAAGCTTTCTTT

J gene: TRBJ1-3
V gene: TRBV5-1
clone size: .
D gene: TRBD1
CDR3 protein: CASGWAGGSGNTIYF
CDR3 DNA: TGCGCCAGCGGCTGGGCAGGGGGGTCCGGAAACACCATATATTTT

J gene: TRBJ1-2
V gene: TRBV6-5
clone size: .
D gene: TRBD1
CDR3 protein: CASSKTGHYGYTF
CDR3 DNA: TGTGCCAGCAGTAAGACAGGGCACTATGGCTACACCTTC

J gene: TRBJ2-3
V gene: TRBV7-3
clone size: .
D gene: .
CDR3 protein: CASSLSSGRYTQYF
CDR3 DNA: TGTGCCAGCAGCTTAAGTTCTGGCCGGTATACGCAGTATTTT

J gene: TRBJ2-1
V gene: TRBV7-2
clone size: .
D gene: .
CDR3 protein: CASSFDPGAYNEQFF
CDR3 DNA: TGTGCCAGCAGCTTCGACCCCGGGGCTTACAATGAGCAGTTCTTC

J gene: TRBJ1-1
V gene: TRBV9
clone size: once
D gene: .
CDR3 protein: CASSVGGRGTEAFF
CDR3 DNA: TGTGCCAGCAGCGTAGGGGGTAGAGGCACTGAAGCTTTCTTT

J gene: TRBJ1-3
V gene: TRBV6-5
clone size: few
D gene: .
CDR3 protein: CASQTSSGNTIYF
CDR3 DNA: TGTGCCAGCCAAACAAGCTCTGGAAACACCATATATTTT

J gene: TRBJ2-7
V gene: TRBV7-3
clone size: .
D gene: .
CDR3 protein: CASSLFEGSSYEQYF
CDR3 DNA: TGTGCCAGCAGCTTATTTGAAGGGAGCTCCTACGAGCAGTACTTC

J gene: TRBJ1-5
V gene: TRBV19
clone size: .
D gene: .
CDR3 protein: CASSRPLGGRGNQPQHF
CDR3 DNA: TGTGCCAGTAGTAGGCCCTTGGGAGGACGAGGCAATCAGCCCCAGCATTTT

J gene: TRBJ1-1
V gene: TRBV28
clone size: .
D gene: .
CDR3 protein: CASRVGITEAFF
CDR3 DNA: TGTGCCAGCAGGGTGGGTATCACTGAAGCTTTCTTT

J gene: TRBJ1-1
V gene: TRBV4-1
clone size: .
D gene: .
CDR3 protein: CASSPLIRDRNTEAFF
CDR3 DNA: TGCGCCAGCAGCCCGCTCATCCGGGATCGGAACACTGAAGCTTTCTTT

J gene: TRBJ2-6
V gene: TRBV19
clone size: .
D gene: .
CDR3 protein: CASSIDGWGSGANVLTF
CDR3 DNA: TGTGCCAGTAGTATAGATGGTTGGGGTTCTGGGGCCAACGTCCTGACTTTC

J gene: TRBJ1-6
V gene: TRBV19
clone size: .
D gene: .
CDR3 protein: CASSIGSLGNSPLHF
CDR3 DNA: TGTGCCAGTAGTATAGGGTCTCTGGGGAATTCACCCCTCCACTTT

J gene: TRBJ2-7
V gene: TRBV5-1
clone size: .
D gene: .
CDR3 protein: CASSPDFREGSYEQYF
CDR3 DNA: TGCGCCAGCAGCCCCGACTTCCGCGAGGGCTCCTACGAGCAGTACTTC

J gene: TRBJ1-3
V gene: TRBV12-3/TRBV12-4
clone size: .
D gene: .
CDR3 protein: CALWRSGNTIYF
CDR3 DNA: TGTGCACTTTGGCGGTCTGGAAACACCATATATTTT

J gene: TRBJ2-3
V gene: TRBV4-2
clone size: .
D gene: TRBD2
CDR3 protein: CASSQDVVAGDTDTQYF
CDR3 DNA: TGTGCCAGCAGCCAAGATGTGGTAGCGGGGGACACAGATACGCAGTATTTT

J gene: TRBJ2-5
V gene: TRBV6-5
clone size: .
D gene: .
CDR3 protein: CASSYGGVGQETQYF
CDR3 DNA: TGTGCCAGCAGTTACGGGGGCGTGGGCCAAGAGACCCAGTACTTC

J gene: TRBJ2-5
V gene: TRBV11-2
clone size: .
D gene: TRBD1
CDR3 protein: CASSSGTGYETQYF
CDR3 DNA: TGTGCCAGCAGCTCCGGGACAGGGTACGAGACCCAGTACTTC

J gene: TRBJ2-1
V gene: TRBV9
clone size: .
D gene: TRBD2
CDR3 protein: CASSVVAGAHNEQFF
CDR3 DNA: TGTGCCAGCAGCGTCGTAGCGGGGGCCCACAATGAGCAGTTCTTC

J gene: TRBJ2-1
V gene: TRBV19
clone size: .
D gene: .
CDR3 protein: CATSLGGGNEQFF
CDR3 DNA: TGTGCCACCTCTTTAGGGGGGGGCAATGAGCAGTTCTTC

J gene: TRBJ1-5
V gene: TRBV6-6
clone size: .
D gene: .
CDR3 protein: CATTTYSNQPQHF
CDR3 DNA: TGTGCCACCACAACTTATAGCAATCAGCCCCAGCATTTT

J gene: TRBJ2-1
V gene: TRBV6-2/TRBV6-3
clone size: .
D gene: .
CDR3 protein: CASSPTRVNEQFF
CDR3 DNA: TGTGCCAGCAGTCCCACCAGGGTGAATGAGCAGTTCTTC